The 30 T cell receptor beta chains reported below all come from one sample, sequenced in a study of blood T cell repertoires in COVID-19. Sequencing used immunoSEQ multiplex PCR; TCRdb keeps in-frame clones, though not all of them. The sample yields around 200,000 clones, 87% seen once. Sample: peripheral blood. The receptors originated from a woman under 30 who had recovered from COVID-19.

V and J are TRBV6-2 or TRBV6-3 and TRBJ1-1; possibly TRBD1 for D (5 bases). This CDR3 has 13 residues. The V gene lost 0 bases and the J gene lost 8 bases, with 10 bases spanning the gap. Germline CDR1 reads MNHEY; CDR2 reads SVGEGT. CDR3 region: CASSYSGQGEAFF. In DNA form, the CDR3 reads TGTGCCAGCAGTTACTCCGGCCAGGGAGAAGCTTTCTTT.

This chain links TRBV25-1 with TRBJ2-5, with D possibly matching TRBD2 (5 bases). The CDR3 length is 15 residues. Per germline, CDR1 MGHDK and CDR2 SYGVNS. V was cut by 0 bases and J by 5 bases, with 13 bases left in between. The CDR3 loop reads CASSEYGNRGETQYF. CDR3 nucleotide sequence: TGTGCCAGCAGTGAATATGGCAACCGAGGGGAGACCCAGTACTTC.

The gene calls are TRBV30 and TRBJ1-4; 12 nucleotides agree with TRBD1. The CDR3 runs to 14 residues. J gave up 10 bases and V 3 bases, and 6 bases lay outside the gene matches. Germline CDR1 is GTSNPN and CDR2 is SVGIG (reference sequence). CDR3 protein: CAWRQGQGAGKLFF. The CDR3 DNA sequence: TGTGCCTGGAGGCAGGGACAGGGGGCTGGAAAACTGTTTTTT.

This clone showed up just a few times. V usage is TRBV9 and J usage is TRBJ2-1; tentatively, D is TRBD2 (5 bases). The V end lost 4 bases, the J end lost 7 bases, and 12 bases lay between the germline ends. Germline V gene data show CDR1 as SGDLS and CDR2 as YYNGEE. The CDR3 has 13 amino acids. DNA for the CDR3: TGTGCCAGCAGCCCGGACTGGATTAATGAGCAGTTCTTC. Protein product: CASSPDWINEQFF. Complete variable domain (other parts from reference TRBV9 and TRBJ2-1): DSGVTQTPKHLITATGQRVTLRCSPRSGDLSVYWYQQSLDQGLQFLIQYYNGEERAKGNILERFSAQQFPDLHSELNLSSLELGDSALYFCASSPDWINEQFFGPGTRLTVL.

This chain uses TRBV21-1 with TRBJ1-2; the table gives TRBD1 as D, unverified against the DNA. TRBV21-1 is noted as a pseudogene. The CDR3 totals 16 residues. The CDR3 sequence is CASSKGLDRCYYGYTF. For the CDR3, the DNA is TGTGCCAGCAGCAAAGGGTTGGACAGGTGCTACTATGGCTACACCTTC.

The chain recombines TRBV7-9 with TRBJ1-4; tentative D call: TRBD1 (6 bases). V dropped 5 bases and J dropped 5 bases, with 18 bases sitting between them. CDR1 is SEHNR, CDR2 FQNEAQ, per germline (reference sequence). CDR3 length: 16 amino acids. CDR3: CASSPSWGGENEKLFF. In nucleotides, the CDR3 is TGTGCCAGCAGCCCGTCTTGGGGGGGCGAGAATGAAAAACTGTTTTTT. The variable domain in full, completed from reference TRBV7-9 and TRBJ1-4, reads DTGVSQNPRHKITKRGQNVTFRCDPISEHNRLYWYRQTLGQGPEFLTYFQNEAQLEKSRLLSDRFSAERPKGSFSTLEIQRTEQGDSAMYLCASSPSWGGENEKLFFGSGTQLSVL.

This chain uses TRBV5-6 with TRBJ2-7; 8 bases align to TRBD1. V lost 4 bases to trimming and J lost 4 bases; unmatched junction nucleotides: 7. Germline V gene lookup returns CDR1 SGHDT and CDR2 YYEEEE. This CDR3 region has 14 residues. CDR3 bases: TGTGCCAGCAGCATGGACAGGGTGAAGTACGAGCAGTACTTC. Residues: CASSMDRVKYEQYF.

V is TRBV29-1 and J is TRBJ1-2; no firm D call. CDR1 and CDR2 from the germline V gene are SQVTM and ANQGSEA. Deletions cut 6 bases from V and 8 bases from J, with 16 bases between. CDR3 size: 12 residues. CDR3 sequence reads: CSVDGLREGYTF. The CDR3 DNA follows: TGCAGCGTCGACGGGTTAAGGGAGGGCTACACCTTC.

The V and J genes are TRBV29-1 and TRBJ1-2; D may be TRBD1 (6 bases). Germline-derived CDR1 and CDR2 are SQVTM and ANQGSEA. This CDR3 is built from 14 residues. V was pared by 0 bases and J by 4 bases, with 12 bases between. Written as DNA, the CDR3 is TGCAGCGTTGAAGATGGGGAGGGGGTCTATGGCTACACCTTC. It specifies CSVEDGEGVYGYTF.

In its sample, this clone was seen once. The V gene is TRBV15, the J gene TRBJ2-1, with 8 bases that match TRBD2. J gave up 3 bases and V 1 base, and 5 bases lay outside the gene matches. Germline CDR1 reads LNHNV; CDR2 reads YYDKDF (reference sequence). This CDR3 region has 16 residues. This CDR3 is CATSRVLLAGYNEQFF. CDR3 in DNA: TGTGCCACCAGCAGAGTTCTCCTAGCGGGCTACAATGAGCAGTTCTTC. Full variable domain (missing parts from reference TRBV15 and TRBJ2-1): DAMVIQNPRYQVTQFGKPVTLSCSQTLNHNVMYWYQQKSSQAPKLLFHYYDKDFNNEADTPDNFQSRRPNTSFCFLDIRSPGLGDTAMYLCATSRVLLAGYNEQFFGPGTRLTVL.

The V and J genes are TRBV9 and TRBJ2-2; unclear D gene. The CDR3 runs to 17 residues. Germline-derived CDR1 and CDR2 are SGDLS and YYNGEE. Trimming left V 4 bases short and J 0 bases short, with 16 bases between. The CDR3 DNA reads TGTGCCAGCAGCACAAGACACCTTTCTTCGAACACCGGGGAGCTGTTTTTT. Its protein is CASSTRHLSSNTGELFF.

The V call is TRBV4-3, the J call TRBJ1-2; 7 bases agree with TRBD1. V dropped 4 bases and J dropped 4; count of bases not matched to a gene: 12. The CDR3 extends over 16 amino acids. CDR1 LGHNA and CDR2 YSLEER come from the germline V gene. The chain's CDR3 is CASSPSSGQLPYGYTF. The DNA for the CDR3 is TGCGCCAGCAGCCCATCTTCGGGACAGCTCCCCTATGGCTACACCTTC.

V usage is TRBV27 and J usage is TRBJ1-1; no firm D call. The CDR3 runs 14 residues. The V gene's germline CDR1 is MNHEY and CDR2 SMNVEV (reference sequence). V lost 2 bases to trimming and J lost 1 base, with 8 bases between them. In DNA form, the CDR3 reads TGTGCCAGCAGTTTAGCACTCCCGAACACTGAAGCTTTCTTT. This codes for CASSLALPNTEAFF.

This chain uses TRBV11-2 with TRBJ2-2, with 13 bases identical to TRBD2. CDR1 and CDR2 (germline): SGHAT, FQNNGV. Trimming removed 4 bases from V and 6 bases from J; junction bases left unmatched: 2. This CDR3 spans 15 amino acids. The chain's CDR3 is CASSWTSGSPGELFF. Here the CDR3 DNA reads TGTGCCAGCAGCTGGACTAGCGGGAGTCCCGGGGAGCTGTTTTTT. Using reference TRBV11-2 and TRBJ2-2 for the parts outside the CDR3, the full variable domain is EAGVAQSPRYKIIEKRQSVAFWCNPISGHATLYWYQQILGQGPKLLIQFQNNGVVDDSQLPKDRFSAERLKGVDSTLKIQPAKLEDSAVYLCASSWTSGSPGELFFGEGSRLTVL.

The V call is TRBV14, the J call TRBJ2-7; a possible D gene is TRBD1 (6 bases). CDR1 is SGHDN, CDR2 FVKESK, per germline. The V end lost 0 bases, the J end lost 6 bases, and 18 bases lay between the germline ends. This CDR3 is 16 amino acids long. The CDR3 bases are TGTGCCAGCAGCCAAGATGGTAACAGGGATTTTGGCGAGCAGTACTTC. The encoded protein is CASSQDGNRDFGEQYF.

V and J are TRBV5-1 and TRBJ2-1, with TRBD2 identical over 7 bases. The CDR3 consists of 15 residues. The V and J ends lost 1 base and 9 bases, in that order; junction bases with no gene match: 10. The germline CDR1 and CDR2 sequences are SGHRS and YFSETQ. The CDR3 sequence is CASSLFGLVVTEQFF. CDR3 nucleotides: TGCGCCAGCAGCTTGTTTGGACTAGTAGTTACTGAGCAGTTCTTC.

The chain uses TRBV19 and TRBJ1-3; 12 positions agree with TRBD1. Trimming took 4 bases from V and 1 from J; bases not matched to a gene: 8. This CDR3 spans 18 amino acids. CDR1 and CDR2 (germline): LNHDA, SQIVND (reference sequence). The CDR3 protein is CASSTPGTGGASGNTIYF. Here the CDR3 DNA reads TGTGCCAGTAGTACCCCTGGGACAGGGGGCGCGTCTGGAAACACCATATATTTT.

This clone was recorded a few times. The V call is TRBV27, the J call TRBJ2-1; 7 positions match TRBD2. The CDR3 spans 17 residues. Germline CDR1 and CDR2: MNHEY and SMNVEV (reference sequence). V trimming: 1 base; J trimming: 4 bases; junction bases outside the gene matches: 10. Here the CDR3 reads CASSLYRGGSFYNEQFF. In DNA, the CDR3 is TGTGCCAGCAGTTTATACCGCGGCGGGAGCTTTTACAATGAGCAGTTCTTC.

CDR3 region: CASSRQGGNQPQHF. The CDR3 region has the DNA TGTGCCAGCAGTCGACAGGGTGGCAATCAGCCCCAGCATTTT. The chain employs TRBV6-5 and TRBJ1-5, with 7 bases identical to TRBD1. The CDR3 length is 14 residues. Germline-derived CDR1 and CDR2 are MNHEY and SVGAGI. J lost 2 bases, V lost 5 bases, and 3 bases had no gene match.

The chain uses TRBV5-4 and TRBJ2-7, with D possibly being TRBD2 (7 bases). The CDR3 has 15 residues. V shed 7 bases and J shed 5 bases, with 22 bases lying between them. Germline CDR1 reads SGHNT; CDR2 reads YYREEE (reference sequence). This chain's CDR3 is CASAFGGGALDEQYF. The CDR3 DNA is TGTGCCAGCGCCTTTGGTGGGGGGGCTCTAGACGAGCAGTACTTC.

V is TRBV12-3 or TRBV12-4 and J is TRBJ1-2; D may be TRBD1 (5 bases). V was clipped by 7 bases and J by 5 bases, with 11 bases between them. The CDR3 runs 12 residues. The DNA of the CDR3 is TGTGCCAGCACCGAAGGGGTTTATGGCTACACCTTC. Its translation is CASTEGVYGYTF.

The CDR3 sequence is CASSSPGTQNEKLFF. CDR3 DNA sequence: TGTGCCAGCAGTTCTCCCGGGACACAGAATGAAAAACTGTTTTTT. The gene calls are TRBV7-9 and TRBJ1-4, with D possibly TRBD1 on 6 matching bases. CDR3 size: 15 residues. CDR1 is SEHNR, CDR2 FQNEAQ, per germline (reference sequence). V was pared by 6 bases and J by 5 bases, with 16 bases between.

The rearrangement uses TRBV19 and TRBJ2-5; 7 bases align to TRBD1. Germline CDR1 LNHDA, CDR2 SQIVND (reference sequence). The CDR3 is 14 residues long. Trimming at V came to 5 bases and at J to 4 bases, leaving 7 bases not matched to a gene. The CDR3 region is CASSQRDSRETQYF. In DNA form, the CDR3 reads TGTGCCAGTAGTCAACGGGACAGTCGAGAGACCCAGTACTTC.

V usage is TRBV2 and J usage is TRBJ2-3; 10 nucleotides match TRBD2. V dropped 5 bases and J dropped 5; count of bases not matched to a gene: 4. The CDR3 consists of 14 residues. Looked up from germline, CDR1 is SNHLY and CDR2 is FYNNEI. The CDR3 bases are TGTGCCAGCAGTCCAGCGGGAGGGCAAGATACGCAGTATTTT. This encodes CASSPAGGQDTQYF.

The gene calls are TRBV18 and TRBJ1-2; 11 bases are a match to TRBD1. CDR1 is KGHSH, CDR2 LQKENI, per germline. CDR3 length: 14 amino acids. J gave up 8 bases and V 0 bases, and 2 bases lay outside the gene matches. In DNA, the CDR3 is TGTGCCAGCTCACCACCGAGGACAGGGGGCGGCTACACCTTC. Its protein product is CASSPPRTGGGYTF. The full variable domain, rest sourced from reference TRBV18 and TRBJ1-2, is NAGVMQNPRHLVRRRGQEARLRCSPMKGHSHVYWYRQLPEEGLKFMVYLQKENIIDESGMPKERFSAEFPKEGPSILRIQQVVRGDSAAYFCASSPPRTGGGYTFGSGTRLTVV.

The CDR3 loop reads CASSVDVGQEYSYGYTF. The CDR3 region has the DNA TGTGCCAGCAGCGTAGACGTCGGACAGGAGTACAGCTATGGCTACACCTTC. The rearrangement links TRBV9 to TRBJ1-2, with 7 bases identical to TRBD1. Germline V CDR1 and CDR2: SGDLS, YYNGEE. V lost 0 bases and J lost 4; bases outside the gene matches: 12. This CDR3 comprises 17 residues.

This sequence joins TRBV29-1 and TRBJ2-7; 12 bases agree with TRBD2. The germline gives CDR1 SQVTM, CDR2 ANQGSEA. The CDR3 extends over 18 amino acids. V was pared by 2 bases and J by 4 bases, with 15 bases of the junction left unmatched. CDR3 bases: TGCAGCGTTGAATCGGCGGCTCGCCTAGCGGGAGGGAGATACGAGCAGTACTTC. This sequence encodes CSVESAARLAGGRYEQYF.

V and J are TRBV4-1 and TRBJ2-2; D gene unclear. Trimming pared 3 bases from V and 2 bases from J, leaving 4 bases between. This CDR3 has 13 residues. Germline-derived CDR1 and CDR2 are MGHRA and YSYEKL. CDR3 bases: TGCGCCAGCAGCCACCATAACACCGGGGAGCTGTTTTTT. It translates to CASSHHNTGELFF.

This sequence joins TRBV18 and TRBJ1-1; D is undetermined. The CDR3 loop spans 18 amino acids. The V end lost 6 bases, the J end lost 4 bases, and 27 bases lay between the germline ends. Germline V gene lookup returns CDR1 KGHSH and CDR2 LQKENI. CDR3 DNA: TGTGCCAGCTCCCCGAGAGAGACCGGGATCACTCCGGGCACTGAAGCTTTCTTT. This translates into CASSPRETGITPGTEAFF.

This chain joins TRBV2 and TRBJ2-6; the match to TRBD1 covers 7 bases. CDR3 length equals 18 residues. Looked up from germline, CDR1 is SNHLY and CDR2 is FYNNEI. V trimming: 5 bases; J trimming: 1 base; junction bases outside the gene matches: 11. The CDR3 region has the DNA TGTGCCAGCAGTCATGACAGGGCGTTCCCATCTGGGGCCAACGTCCTGACTTTC. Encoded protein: CASSHDRAFPSGANVLTF.